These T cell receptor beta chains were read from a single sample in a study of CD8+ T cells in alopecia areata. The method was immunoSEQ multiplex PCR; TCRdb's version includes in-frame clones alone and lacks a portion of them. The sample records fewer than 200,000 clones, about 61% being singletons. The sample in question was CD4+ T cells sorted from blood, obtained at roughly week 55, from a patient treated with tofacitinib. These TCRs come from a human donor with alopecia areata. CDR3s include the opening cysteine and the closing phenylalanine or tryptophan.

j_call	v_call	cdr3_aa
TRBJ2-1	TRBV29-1	CSAGLGRNEQFF
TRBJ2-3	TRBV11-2	CASSLVVELGLDTQYF
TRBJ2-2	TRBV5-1	CASSLSGDTGELFF
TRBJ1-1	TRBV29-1	CSVRVGGDTEAFF
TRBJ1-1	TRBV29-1	CSGWTGGGRSEAFF
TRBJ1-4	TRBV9	CASSVGTVNEKLFF
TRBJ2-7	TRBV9	CASSVLEGRISYEQYF
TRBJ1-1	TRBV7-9	CASSSRRKGDTEAFF
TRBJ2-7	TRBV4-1	CASSPSKPGLYEQYF
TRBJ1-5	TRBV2	CASSEGTYSNQPQHF
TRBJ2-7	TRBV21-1	CASSKGGIHEQYF
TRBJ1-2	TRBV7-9	CASSHNVEVGYGYTF
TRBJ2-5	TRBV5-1	CASSLGGRWETQYF
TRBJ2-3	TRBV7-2	CASSLIGVGRTDTQYF
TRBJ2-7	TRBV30	CAWRTTGVVEQYF
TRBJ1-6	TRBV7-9	CASSSLMGRAESPLHF
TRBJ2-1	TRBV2	CASSEIGGPSYNEQFF
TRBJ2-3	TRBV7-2	CASSKEDTQYF
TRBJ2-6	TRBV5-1	CASSLSYSGANVLTF
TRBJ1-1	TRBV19	CASIHLSGNTEAFF
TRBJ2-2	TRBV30	CAWSKTGTTGELFF
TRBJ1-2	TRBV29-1	CSVGEEYGGYTF
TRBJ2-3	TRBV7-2	CASSPVAGGKTDTQYF
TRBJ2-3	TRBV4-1	CASSENRGPSDTQYF
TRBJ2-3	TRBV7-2	CASSRDSHTDTQYF
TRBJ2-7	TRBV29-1	CSVQGIYEQYF
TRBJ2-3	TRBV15	CATSRRPQGAADTQYF
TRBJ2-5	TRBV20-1	CSAGRETQYF
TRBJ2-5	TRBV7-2	CASSRKVGETQYF
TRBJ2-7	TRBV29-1	CSATSGGTSPEQYF
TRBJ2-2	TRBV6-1	CASSEFGLSTNTGELFF
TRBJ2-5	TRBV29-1	CSVWTGTETQYF
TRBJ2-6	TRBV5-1	CASSLTSAASIANVLTF
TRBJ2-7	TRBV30	CAWSGSYEQYF
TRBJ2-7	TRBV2	CASSLSSYEQYF
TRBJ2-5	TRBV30	CAWSIQRETQYF
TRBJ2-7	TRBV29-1	CSVVGTGATHEQYF
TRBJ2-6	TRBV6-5	CASSYEGSGANVLTF
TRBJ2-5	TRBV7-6	CASSSPTGGFATQYF
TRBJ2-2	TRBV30	CAWSVRGGAVAGELFF
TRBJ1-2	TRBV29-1	CSVDPQGAYGYTF